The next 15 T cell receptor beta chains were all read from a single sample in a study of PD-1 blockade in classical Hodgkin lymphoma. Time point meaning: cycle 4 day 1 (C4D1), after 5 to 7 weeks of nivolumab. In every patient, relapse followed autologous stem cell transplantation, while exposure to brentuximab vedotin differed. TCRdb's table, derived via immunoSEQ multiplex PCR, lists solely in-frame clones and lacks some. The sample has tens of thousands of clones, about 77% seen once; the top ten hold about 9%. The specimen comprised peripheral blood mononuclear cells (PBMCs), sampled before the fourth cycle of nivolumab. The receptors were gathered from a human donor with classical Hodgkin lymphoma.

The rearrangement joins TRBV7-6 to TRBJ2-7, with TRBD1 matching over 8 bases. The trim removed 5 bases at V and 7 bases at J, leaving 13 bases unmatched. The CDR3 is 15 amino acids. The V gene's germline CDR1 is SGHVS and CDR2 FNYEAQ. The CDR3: CASSAGTGFLPEQYF. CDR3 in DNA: TGTGCCAGCAGCGCTGGGACAGGCTTCCTTCCGGAGCAGTACTTC.

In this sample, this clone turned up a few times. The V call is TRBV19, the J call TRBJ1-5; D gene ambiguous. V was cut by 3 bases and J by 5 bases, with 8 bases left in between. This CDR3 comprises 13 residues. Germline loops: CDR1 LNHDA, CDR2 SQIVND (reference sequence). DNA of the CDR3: TGTGCCAGTAGTATCCAAGGGCATCAGCCCCAGCATTTT. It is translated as CASSIQGHQPQHF.

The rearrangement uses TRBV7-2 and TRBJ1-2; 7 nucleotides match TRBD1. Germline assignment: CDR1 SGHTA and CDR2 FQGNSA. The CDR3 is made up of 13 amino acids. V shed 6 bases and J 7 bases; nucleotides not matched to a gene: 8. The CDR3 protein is CASSIGGVAGYTF. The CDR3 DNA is TGTGCCAGCAGTATAGGGGGCGTGGCTGGCTACACCTTC.

CDR3 sequence: CASSHGTGATNEKLFF. The CDR3 bases are TGCGCCAGCAGCCATGGGACGGGGGCAACTAATGAAAAACTGTTTTTT. The chain joins TRBV4-1 to TRBJ1-4; maybe TRBD1 (5 bases). Looked up from germline, CDR1 is MGHRA and CDR2 is YSYEKL. This CDR3 is built from 16 residues. The germline V and J ends were trimmed by 3 bases and 0 bases, with 11 bases remaining between them.

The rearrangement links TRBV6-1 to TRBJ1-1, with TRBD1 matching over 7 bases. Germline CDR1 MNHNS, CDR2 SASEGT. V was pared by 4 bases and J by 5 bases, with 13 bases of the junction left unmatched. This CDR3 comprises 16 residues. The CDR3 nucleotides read TGTGCCAGCAGTGCCCTCGCGGGTCGACAGGGAACTGAAGCTTTCTTT. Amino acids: CASSALAGRQGTEAFF.

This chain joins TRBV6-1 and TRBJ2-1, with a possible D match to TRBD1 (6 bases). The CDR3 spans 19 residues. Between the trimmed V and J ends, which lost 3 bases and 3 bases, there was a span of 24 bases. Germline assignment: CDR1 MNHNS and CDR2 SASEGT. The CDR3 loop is CASSEVAGARAGYYNEQFF. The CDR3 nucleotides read TGTGCCAGCAGTGAGGTAGCAGGGGCCCGGGCCGGCTACTACAATGAGCAGTTCTTC.

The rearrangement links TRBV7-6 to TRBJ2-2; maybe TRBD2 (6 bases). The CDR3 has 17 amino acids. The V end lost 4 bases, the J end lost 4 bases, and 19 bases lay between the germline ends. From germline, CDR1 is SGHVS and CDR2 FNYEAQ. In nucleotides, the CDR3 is TGTGCCAGCAGCTCCCATTATAGGAGGGGAAGCACCGGGGAGCTGTTTTTT. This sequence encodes CASSSHYRRGSTGELFF.

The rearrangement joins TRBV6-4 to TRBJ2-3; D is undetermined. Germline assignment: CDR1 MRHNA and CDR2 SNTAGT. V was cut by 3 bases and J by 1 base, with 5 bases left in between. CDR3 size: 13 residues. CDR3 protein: CASSDTGTDTQYF. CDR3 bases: TGTGCCAGCAGTGATACGGGCACAGATACGCAGTATTTT.

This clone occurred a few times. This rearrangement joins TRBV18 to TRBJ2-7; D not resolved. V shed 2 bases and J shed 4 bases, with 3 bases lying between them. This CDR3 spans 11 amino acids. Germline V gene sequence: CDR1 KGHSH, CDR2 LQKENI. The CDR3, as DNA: TGTGCCAGCTCACCAGATTACGAGCAGTACTTC. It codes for CASSPDYEQYF.

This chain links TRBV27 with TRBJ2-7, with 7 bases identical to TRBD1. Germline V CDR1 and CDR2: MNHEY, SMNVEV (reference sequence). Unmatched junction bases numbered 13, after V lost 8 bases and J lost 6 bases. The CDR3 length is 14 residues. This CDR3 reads CASSLDRVASEQYF. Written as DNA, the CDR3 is TGTGCCAGCTCCCTCGACAGGGTCGCCAGCGAGCAGTACTTC.

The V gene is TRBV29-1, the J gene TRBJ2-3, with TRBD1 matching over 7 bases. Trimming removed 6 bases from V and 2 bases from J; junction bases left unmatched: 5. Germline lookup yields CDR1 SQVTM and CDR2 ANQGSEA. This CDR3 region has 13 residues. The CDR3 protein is CSVGDSVTDTQYF. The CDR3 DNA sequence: TGCAGCGTGGGGGACAGTGTCACAGATACGCAGTATTTT.

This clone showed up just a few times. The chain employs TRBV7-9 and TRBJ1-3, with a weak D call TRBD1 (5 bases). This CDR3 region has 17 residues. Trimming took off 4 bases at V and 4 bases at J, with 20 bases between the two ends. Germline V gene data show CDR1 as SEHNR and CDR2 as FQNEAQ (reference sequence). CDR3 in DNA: TGTGCCAGCAGCTCCCCGGCGGTAGGGGTGATCGGAAACACCATATATTTT. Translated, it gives CASSSPAVGVIGNTIYF. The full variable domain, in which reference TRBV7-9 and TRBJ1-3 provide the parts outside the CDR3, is DTGVSQNPRHKITKRGQNVTFRCDPISEHNRLYWYRQTLGQGPEFLTYFQNEAQLEKSRLLSDRFSAERPKGSFSTLEIQRTEQGDSAMYLCASSSPAVGVIGNTIYFGEGSWLTVV.

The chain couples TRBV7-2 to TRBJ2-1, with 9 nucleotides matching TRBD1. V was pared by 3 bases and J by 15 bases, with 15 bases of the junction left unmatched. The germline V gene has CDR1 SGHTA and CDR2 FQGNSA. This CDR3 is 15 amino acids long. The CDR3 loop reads CASSLQTGGSRPGFF. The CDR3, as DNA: TGTGCCAGCAGCTTGCAAACAGGGGGCTCCCGGCCGGGGTTCTTC.

CDR3 coding DNA: TGTGCTTGGGGGTACACAGATACGCAGTATTTT. It codes for CAWGYTDTQYF. The chain carries TRBV30 and TRBJ2-3; D may match TRBD1 or TRBD2 (5 bases each). The length of the CDR3 is 11 residues. In germline, CDR1 is GTSNPN, CDR2 SVGIG (reference sequence).

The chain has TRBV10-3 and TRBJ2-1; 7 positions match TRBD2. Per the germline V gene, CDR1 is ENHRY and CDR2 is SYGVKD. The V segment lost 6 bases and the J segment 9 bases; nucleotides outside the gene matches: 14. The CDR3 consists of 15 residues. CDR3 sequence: CAISGGRGLTGEQFF. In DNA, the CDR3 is TGTGCCATCAGCGGAGGGAGGGGCCTTACAGGTGAGCAGTTCTTC.